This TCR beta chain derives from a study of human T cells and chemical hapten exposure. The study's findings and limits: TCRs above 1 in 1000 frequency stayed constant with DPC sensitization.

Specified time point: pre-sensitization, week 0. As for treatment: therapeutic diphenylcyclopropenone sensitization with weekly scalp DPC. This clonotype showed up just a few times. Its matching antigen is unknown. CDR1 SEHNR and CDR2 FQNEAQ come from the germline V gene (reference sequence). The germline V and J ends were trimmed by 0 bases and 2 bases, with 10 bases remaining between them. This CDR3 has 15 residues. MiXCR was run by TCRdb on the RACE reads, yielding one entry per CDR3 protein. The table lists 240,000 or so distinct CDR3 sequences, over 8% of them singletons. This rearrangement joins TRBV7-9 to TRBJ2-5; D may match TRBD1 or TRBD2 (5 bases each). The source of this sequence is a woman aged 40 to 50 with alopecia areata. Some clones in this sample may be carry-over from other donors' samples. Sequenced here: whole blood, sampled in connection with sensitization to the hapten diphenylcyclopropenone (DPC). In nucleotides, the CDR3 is TGTGCCAGCAGCTTAGCATGGGGGTGGCAAGAGACCCAGTACTTC. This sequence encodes CASSLAWGWQETQYF.